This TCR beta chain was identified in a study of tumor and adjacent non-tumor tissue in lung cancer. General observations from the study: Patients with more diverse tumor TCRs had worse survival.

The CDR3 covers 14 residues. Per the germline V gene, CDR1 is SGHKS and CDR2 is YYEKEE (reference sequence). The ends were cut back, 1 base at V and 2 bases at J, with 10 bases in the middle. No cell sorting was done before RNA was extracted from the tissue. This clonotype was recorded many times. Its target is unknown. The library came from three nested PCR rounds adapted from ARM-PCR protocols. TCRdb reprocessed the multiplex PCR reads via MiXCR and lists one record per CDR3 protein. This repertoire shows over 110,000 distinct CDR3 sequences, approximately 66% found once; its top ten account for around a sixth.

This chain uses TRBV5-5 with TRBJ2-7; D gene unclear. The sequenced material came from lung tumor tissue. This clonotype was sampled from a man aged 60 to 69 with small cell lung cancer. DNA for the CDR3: TGTGCCAGCAGCTTGATGGTAGCTACCTACGAGCAGTACTTC. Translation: CASSLMVATYEQYF. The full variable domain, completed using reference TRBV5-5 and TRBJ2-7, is DAGVTQSPTHLIKTRGQQVTLRCSPISGHKSVSWYQQVLGQGPQFIFQYYEKEERGRGNFPDRFSARQFPNYSSELNVNALLLGDSALYLCASSLMVATYEQYFGPGTRLTVT.